The clone carrying this T cell receptor (beta chain) came up a few times. V dropped 1 base and J dropped 4 bases, with 14 bases sitting between them. CDR3 length: 15 amino acids. These data are taken from a study of T cell repertoires in cytomegalovirus infection. About the research overall: Carrying CMV and the relevant HLA type showed in public TCR beta signatures.

One entry per CDR3 protein results from TCRdb running MiXCR on the reads. The sample carries about 490,000 distinct CDR3 sequences, around 27% recorded once. The rearrangement uses TRBV12-3 or TRBV12-4 and TRBJ2-7; D is unclear. The sequence was obtained from a human donor in good health (CMV status not recorded). Some clones in this sample may be carry-over from other donors' samples. Sequenced sample: PBMCs. The CDR3 nucleotides are TGTGCCAGCAGTTTAGGCACTGGGTTGGGATACGAGCAGTACTTC. It is translated as CASSLGTGLGYEQYF.